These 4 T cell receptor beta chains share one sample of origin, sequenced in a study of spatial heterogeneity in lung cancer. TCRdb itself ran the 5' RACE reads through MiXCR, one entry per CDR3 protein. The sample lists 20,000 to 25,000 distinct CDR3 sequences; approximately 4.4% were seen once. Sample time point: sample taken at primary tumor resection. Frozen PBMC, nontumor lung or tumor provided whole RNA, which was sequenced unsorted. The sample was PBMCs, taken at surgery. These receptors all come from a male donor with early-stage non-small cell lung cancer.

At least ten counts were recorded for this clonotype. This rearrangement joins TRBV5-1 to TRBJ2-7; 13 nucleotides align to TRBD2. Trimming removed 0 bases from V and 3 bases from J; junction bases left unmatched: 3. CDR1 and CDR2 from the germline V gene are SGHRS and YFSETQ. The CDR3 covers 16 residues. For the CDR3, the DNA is TGCGCCAGCAGCTTGGCCGGGACTAGCGGGATCTACGAGCAGTACTTC. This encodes CASSLAGTSGIYEQYF.

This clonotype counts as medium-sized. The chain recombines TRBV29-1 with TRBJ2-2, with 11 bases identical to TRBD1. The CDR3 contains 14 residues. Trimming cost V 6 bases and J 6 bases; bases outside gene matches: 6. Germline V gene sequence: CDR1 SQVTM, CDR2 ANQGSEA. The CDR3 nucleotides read TGCAGCGTCCCGGGACAGGGGGGCCCCGGGGAGCTGTTTTTT. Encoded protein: CSVPGQGGPGELFF.

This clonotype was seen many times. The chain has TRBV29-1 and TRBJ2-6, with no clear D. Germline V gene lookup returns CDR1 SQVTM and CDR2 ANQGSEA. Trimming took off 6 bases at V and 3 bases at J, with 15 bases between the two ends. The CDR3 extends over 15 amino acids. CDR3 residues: CSVVPDRLGANVLTF. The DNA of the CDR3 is TGCAGCGTCGTACCCGACCGGCTTGGGGCCAACGTCCTGACTTTC.

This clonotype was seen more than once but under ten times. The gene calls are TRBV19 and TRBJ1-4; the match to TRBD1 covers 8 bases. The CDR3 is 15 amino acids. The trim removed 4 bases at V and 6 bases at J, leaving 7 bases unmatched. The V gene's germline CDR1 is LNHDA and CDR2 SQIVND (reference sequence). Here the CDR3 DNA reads TGTGCCAGTAGTAGTTCTTCAGGGGGCGATGAAAAACTGTTTTTT. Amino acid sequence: CASSSSSGGDEKLFF.